This TCR beta chain was recorded in a study of blood T cell repertoires in COVID-19. Study information: Samples came from the United States, Italy and Spain, spanning acute and convalescent COVID-19. The cDNA or gDNA used as material had been derived from T cells, B-cell-depleted T cells, or PBMCs.

Original processing notes: Reference gene primer amplification gave estimated nucleated cell counts. Some clones are missing from TCRdb's copy, which holds only in-frame ones; the method was immunoSEQ multiplex PCR. V, J and clone size reflect that table, while D and trimming were determined from the DNA. The sample holds more than 150,000 clones, 84% seen once. V lost 2 bases to trimming and J lost 4 bases; unmatched junction nucleotides: 11. Germline lookup yields CDR1 SGHVS and CDR2 FQNEAQ. The CDR3 is 17 amino acids. The rearrangement joins TRBV7-8 to TRBJ2-3; 8 bases align to TRBD2. This TCR came from a man younger than 30 with active or convalescent COVID-19. The sequencing sample was made of peripheral blood. DNA of the CDR3: TGTGCCAGCAGCTTAAGGGGGGGACTAGACTGGGCAGATACGCAGTATTTT. It translates to CASSLRGGLDWADTQYF.